This T cell receptor (beta chain) was identified in a study of T cells after yellow fever vaccination. The wider study: It was SMART-Seq v4 Ultra Low Input that prepared the fractions with low cell numbers.

5'RACE template switching added a universal primer site and UMIs to TCR cDNA. One entry per CDR3 protein, called by TCRdb with MiXCR from the 5' RACE reads. Of a few hundred thousand distinct CDR3 sequences in the sample, roughly 13% were seen once. Germline CDR1 SGHTA, CDR2 FQGNSA. The CDR3 covers 16 residues. The V end lost 7 bases, the J end lost 1 base, and 17 bases lay between the germline ends. This sample comprised CD4+ T cells sorted from PBMCs, obtained 45 days after the yellow fever booster vaccination. The chain has TRBV7-2 and TRBJ2-1; unclear D gene. This TCR came from a man aged 30 to 39 who received the YFV17D yellow fever vaccine. The CDR3 region has the DNA TGTGCCAGCACCCCCCCGTCGGGTAGTTCCTACAATGAGCAGTTCTTC. Translating it yields CASTPPSGSSYNEQFF.